Listed below are T cell receptor beta chains from one sample, sequenced in a study of T cells in Graves' hyperthyroidism and ophthalmopathy. TCRdb reprocessed the multiplex PCR reads with MiXCR, giving one entry per CDR3 protein. The data show 490,000 or so distinct CDR3 sequences, with approximately 23% seen just once and about half held by the top ten. Material for sequencing was blood. All receptors come from a woman aged 70-85 years with Graves' ophthalmopathy. CDR3s include the opening cysteine and the closing phenylalanine or tryptophan. The order of the fields is D gene, CDR3 length, clone size, V gene, J gene, CDR3 protein, CDR3 DNA. The D gene is left open where the match is weak. A row's size may be missing; if present it is once, few, many or a size class.

-	20	-	TRBV19	TRBJ1-2	CASSIVRRQSNYRANYGYTF	TGTGCCAGTAGTATAGTTCGGCGACAGTCTAACTACCGAGCTAACTATGGCTACACCTTC
TRBD2	20	-	TRBV11-2	TRBJ2-2	CASSSRPLTSGRSSTGELFF	TGTGCCAGCAGCTCTCGCCCCCTTACTAGCGGGAGGAGCAGCACCGGGGAGCTGTTTTTT
-	16	few	TRBV27	TRBJ2-7	CASSLGSGLSSYEQYF	TGTGCCAGCAGCCTAGGGAGCGGGTTGAGCTCCTACGAGCAGTACTTC
-	15	few	TRBV13	TRBJ1-1	CASRAVPGPNTEAFF	TGTGCCAGCAGAGCGGTTCCCGGACCAAACACTGAAGCTTTCTTT
-	15	many	TRBV12-3/TRBV12-4	TRBJ1-1	CASSPHIGGAAEAFF	TGTGCCAGCAGTCCCCACATAGGGGGGGCCGCTGAAGCTTTCTTT
-	13	-	TRBV7-3	TRBJ2-7	CASSPTGLREQYF	TGTGCCAGCAGCCCCACGGGGCTTCGCGAGCAGTACTTC
-	17	-	TRBV6-1	TRBJ2-3	CASSTEGGVYGTDTQYF	TGTGCCAGCAGTACCGAGGGGGGGGTCTACGGCACAGATACGCAGTATTTT
-	15	-	TRBV20-1	TRBJ2-3	CSASRRGGDTDTQYF	TGCAGTGCTTCCCGTCGGGGCGGGGACACAGATACGCAGTATTTT
-	18	-	TRBV5-1	TRBJ2-6	CASSSSSSSSSGANVLTF	TGCGCCAGCAGCTCTTCGTCCAGTTCTTCCTCTGGGGCCAACGTCCTGACTTTC
-	12	many	TRBV2	TRBJ2-3	CASSGDTDTQYF	TGTGCCAGCAGTGGCGACACAGATACGCAGTATTTT